The clone carrying this TCR beta chain was picked up a small number of times. Its antigen is still unknown. The record originates from a study of vaccination and CD4 T cells after COVID-19. At the Johns Hopkins FTIC core, DNA taken from cultured CD4+ T cells was sequenced by way of the Oncomine TCR Beta short-read assay. MiXCR, applied by TCRdb to the PCR reads, yields one record per CDR3 protein. The data hold thousands of distinct CDR3 sequences, with around three fifths observed a single time. Noted treatment: approximately nine-day PBMC culture with coronavirus spike peptide pools or control peptides (ViraFEST assay). From the unexposed donor, CD4+ T cells were collected ahead of the COVID-19 pandemic (2011-2018). This CDR3 contains 14 residues. V dropped 6 bases and J dropped 4; count of bases not matched to a gene: 6. Germline V gene data show CDR1 as MNHEY and CDR2 as SVGEGT.

This TCR came from a human donor in good health. The chain recombines TRBV6-2 or TRBV6-3 with TRBJ1-5; 7 nucleotides align to TRBD1. Material for sequencing was CD4+ T cells from blood, cultured in vitro. Here the CDR3 reads CASSLGQVNQPQHF. CDR3 DNA: TGTGCCAGCAGCCTCGGACAGGTTAATCAGCCCCAGCATTTT.